Each of the 16 T cell receptor beta chains below was sequenced from the same sample in a study of breast tumors, draining lymph nodes, adjacent tissues. TCRdb re-analysed the multiplex PCR reads in MiXCR, keeping a single row per CDR3 protein. Of 290,000 or so distinct CDR3 sequences in the sample, 30% to 35% were seen once. Breast cancer patients provided tissue from their axillary draining lymph nodes. Sequencing input: axillary lymph node tissue. All receptors come from a female donor with breast cancer. Some clones in this sample may be carry-over from other donors' samples.

The chain uses TRBV5-6 and TRBJ2-7; D possibly corresponds to TRBD2 (6 bases). V lost 0 bases and J 5 bases, leaving 6 bases between the germline ends. CDR3 length: 12 residues. Looked up from germline, CDR1 is SGHDT and CDR2 is YYEEEE. Written as DNA, the CDR3 is TGTGCCAGCAGCTTGGGGACTAACGAGCAGTACTTC. Translated: CASSLGTNEQYF.

The gene calls are TRBV6-2 or TRBV6-3 and TRBJ2-1; TRBD2 agrees at 12 bases. The CDR3 totals 15 residues. The V segment lost 6 bases and the J segment 9 bases; nucleotides outside the gene matches: 9. Germline CDR1 MNHEY, CDR2 SVGEGT. CDR3 region: CASSFLPSGRGEQFF. The CDR3 bases are TGTGCCAGCAGCTTTTTGCCTAGCGGGAGGGGTGAGCAGTTCTTC.

This clonotype showed up many times. A much larger clonotype is one base distant, so this may be a read error. The rearrangement uses TRBV11-1 and TRBJ2-1; possible D gene TRBD2, 6 bases. This CDR3 region has 14 residues. CDR1 and CDR2 (germline): SGHAT, FQDESV (reference sequence). Trimming removed 2 bases at V and 8 bases at J, with 13 bases between. In DNA, the CDR3 is TGTGCCAGCAGCTTACTGGGCGGGACCGATGAGCAGTTCTTC. This translates into CASSLLGGTDEQFF.

This clonotype was picked up many times. V gene TRBV10-3 combines with J gene TRBJ2-1; 9 bases align to TRBD2. The CDR3 is 19 amino acids. Trimming at V came to 6 bases and at J to 3 bases, leaving 18 bases not matched to a gene. Germline V gives CDR1 ENHRY, CDR2 SYGVKD. CDR3 nucleotides: TGTGCCATCAGACCCGACGGGGCTAGCGGGATAGTGAACTACAATGAGCAGTTCTTC. Translating it yields CAIRPDGASGIVNYNEQFF.

The J gene is TRBJ2-7, the V gene TRBV20-1, with 11 bases fitting TRBD1. Germline CDR1 is DFQATT and CDR2 is SNEGSKA (reference sequence). The J segment lost 3 bases and the V segment lost 3 bases, leaving 1 base of the junction unmatched. The CDR3 contains 13 residues. The CDR3 here is CSASGTGGYEQYF. The CDR3 DNA sequence: TGCAGTGCTAGCGGGACAGGGGGCTACGAGCAGTACTTC.

This clonotype was detected a few times. The chain joins TRBV30 to TRBJ2-7; 14 bases are shared with TRBD2. Trimming took 5 bases from V and 2 from J; bases not matched to a gene: 8. The CDR3 loop spans 16 amino acids. Germline CDR1 is GTSNPN and CDR2 is SVGIG (reference sequence). The CDR3 region is CAWAGPGLAGAYEQYF. CDR3 nucleotides: TGTGCCTGGGCTGGCCCGGGACTAGCGGGAGCCTACGAGCAGTACTTC.

This clonotype was found once. Without the conserved terminal phenylalanine or tryptophan, this CDR3 likely stems from a read error. The V and J genes are TRBV10-1 and TRBJ2-5; D gene unclear. Looked up from germline, CDR1 is WNHNN and CDR2 is SYGVQD (reference sequence). The CDR3 has 12 residues. The V gene lost 0 bases and the J gene lost 5 bases, with 4 bases spanning the gap. The CDR3: CASSESGETQYL. The CDR3 nucleotides are TGCGCCAGCAGTGAGTCTGGTGAGACCCAGTACCTC.

This clonotype was observed at least ten times. The rearrangement joins TRBV20-1 to TRBJ1-5; a weak D match, TRBD1 (5 bases). The V end was cut by 6 bases, the J end by 0 bases, with 12 bases between. The CDR3 consists of 14 residues. Per the germline V gene, CDR1 is DFQATT and CDR2 is SNEGSKA (reference sequence). Here the CDR3 reads CSAADRNSNQPQHF. In nucleotides, the CDR3 is TGCAGTGCCGCAGACAGAAATAGCAATCAGCCCCAGCATTTT.

This clonotype came up many times. The chain carries TRBV4-2 and TRBJ2-3, with 11 nucleotides matching TRBD2. The V and J ends lost 0 bases and 1 base, in that order; junction bases with no gene match: 3. This CDR3 is 17 amino acids long. Germline V gene lookup returns CDR1 LGHNA and CDR2 YNFKEQ. DNA of the CDR3: TGTGCCAGCAGCCAAGAGCTAGCGGGAGGTGGCACAGATACGCAGTATTTT. This encodes CASSQELAGGGTDTQYF.

The rearrangement uses TRBV20-1 and TRBJ2-3, with TRBD2 matching 7 bases. CDR1 is DFQATT, CDR2 SNEGSKA, per germline (reference sequence). V gave up 0 bases and J gave up 6 bases; unmatched junction bases: 3. The CDR3 length is 13 residues. This chain's CDR3 is CSARERGGDTQYF. The CDR3 DNA reads as TGCAGTGCTAGAGAAAGGGGAGGGGATACGCAGTATTTT.

Note on this clonotype: This may come from a read error, since a much larger clone is one base off. The genes are TRBV12-3 or TRBV12-4 and TRBJ2-7; maybe TRBD1 (6 bases). The CDR3 has 16 amino acids. V lost 6 bases to trimming and J lost 2 bases, with 20 bases between them. This CDR3 is CASSTGQSFDPYEQYF. The CDR3 DNA sequence: TGTGCCAGCAGCACAGGACAGAGTTTTGACCCCTACGAGCAGTACTTC.

The chain is built from TRBV6-5 and TRBJ2-7; D is perhaps TRBD1 or TRBD2 (5 bases each). Trimming stripped 8 bases from V and 0 bases from J, with 14 bases between. The CDR3 is 14 amino acids. Germline CDR1 and CDR2: MNHEY and SVGAGI. The CDR3 region has the DNA TGTGCCAGCGCAAACCGGGACCCCTCCTACGAGCAGTACTTC. Protein product: CASANRDPSYEQYF.

The chain is built from TRBV28 and TRBJ1-4; TRBD1 agrees at 8 bases. With 6 bases clipped from V and 4 bases from J, the junction kept 4 bases outside the gene matches. CDR1 is MDHEN, CDR2 SYDVKM, per germline. The length of the CDR3 is 14 residues. CDR3: CASSLQGVNEKLFF. The CDR3 region has the DNA TGTGCCAGCAGCCTACAGGGGGTTAATGAAAAACTGTTTTTT.

The chain links TRBV11-1 to TRBJ2-1; D is possibly TRBD2 (5 bases). The CDR3 covers 11 residues. V lost 8 bases and J 9 bases, leaving 11 bases between the germline ends. Germline V gene lookup returns CDR1 SGHAT and CDR2 FQDESV (reference sequence). The CDR3 coding sequence is TGTGCCAGCGGGAGATCTCCTGAGCAGTTCTTC. It is translated as CASGRSPEQFF.

Of note for this clonotype: A read error may explain this, as a much larger clone is one base away. This chain connects TRBV6-5 to TRBJ2-7; no clear D gene. CDR1 is MNHEY, CDR2 SVGAGI, per germline. This CDR3 region has 12 residues. CDR3 nucleotides: TGTGCCAGCAGTTACTCACCTTACGGGCAGTACTTC. It codes for CASSYSPYGQYF.

Comment on this clonotype: A much larger clone lies one base from this, so it may be a read error. The rearrangement links TRBV6-1 to TRBJ2-5; possibly TRBD2 for D (6 bases). This CDR3 region has 12 residues. Germline V gene sequence: CDR1 MNHNS, CDR2 SASEGT. Trimming took off 8 bases at V and 2 bases at J, with 9 bases between the two ends. The CDR3 nucleotides are TGTGCCAGCGAGGAGGGGCAAGAGACCCAGTACTTC. As protein: CASEEGQETQYF.